The source of this T cell receptor beta chain is a study of identical twins (dated by TCRdb to the mid-2010s). As for the study more broadly: To test whether fetal clonotypes persist, this study deep-sequenced TCR alpha and beta repertoires from monozygotic twins, from unrelated adults of various ages, and from cord blood. To rule out contamination, the twin experiments were replicated at different times with different library preparation protocols.

General study outcomes and caveats: Out-of-frame TCR alpha sequences shared between twins showed an excess of low generation-probability sequences compared with coincidental sharing between unrelated individuals. Zero-insertion analyses could be partly confounded by invariant T cells such as MAIT and iNKT, although diverse VJ usage argued against such confounding for most clonotypes. In monozygotic twins, recombination models systematically underestimated out-of-frame TCR alpha sharing, but the models matched the sharing seen between unrelated individuals. The excess sharing between twins in beta out-of-frame sequences was weaker because fewer shared sequences reduced the signal-to-noise ratio. Conclusions relied on cross-sectional statistical analysis, since the same donors could not be followed over many years. Abundant cord blood beta clonotypes had fewer insertions, young adult naive repertoires showed a similar but weaker trend, and memory repertoires showed no such trend.

Receptors were amplified or captured by 5' RACE. Instrument used: Illumina HiSeq 2000. A universal primer binding site was added through template switching, and the final cDNA carried a unique molecular identifier so that TCR cDNA molecules could be counted accurately. First-strand cDNA for TCR alpha and beta chains was synthesized from specific primers in the conserved constant-segment region. To control for contamination, every cDNA library carried two barcodes: a SMART-Mk sample barcode plus Illumina barcodes. TruSeq adapter sequences and Illumina sample barcodes were added in two successive PCR steps. Sequencing of the TCR alpha and beta cDNA libraries was done on the Illumina HiSeq platform using custom primers. The authors' pipeline ran thus. MiGEC processed the raw reads to extract unique molecular identifiers, while MiXCR was used to determine the CDR3 positions. Recombination models were inferred per individual with the repgenHMM and IGoR tools using an EM algorithm. The tcR package in R was used for shared clonotype analysis, with sharing normalized by the product of cloneset sizes. Out-of-frame nonproductive sequences were analyzed to study raw recombination free of thymic and clonal selection effects. Using fastp trimming at Q25 and MiXCR clonotype assembly, TCRdb reanalyzed the public sequencing data and kept in-frame beta chains. Rows matching on CDR3 protein sequence are summarized as one entry with the most common DNA and genes. TCRdb, not the authors, supplied the V and J calls. The sample table lists some 790,000 distinct CDR3 sequences, about 20% of them with a count of one. The leading ten clones occupy around 12% of the sample.

On this clonotype itself: This clone's antigen is unknown. It has no much larger one-base neighbor in the sample; base qualities were not kept.

V is pared back by 6 bases and J by 0 bases, with 11 bases lying between the germline termini. Its CDR3 holds 14 amino acids, cysteine through phenylalanine. The kept DNA is CDR3 alone, 42 bases in frame from the first base. Reading the germline V gene gives CDR1 KGHSH and CDR2 LQKENI. Every donor was a healthy Caucasian. The twin cohort consisted of three pairs of female monozygotic twins, all aged about 18 to 30 years. RNA for TCR libraries was isolated from peripheral blood mononuclear cells. These data were also filed under a second study, of T cells expressing NK-cell markers. The second study's authors report: Under ten donors provided sorted CD3+CD56+NKG2C+, CD3+CD56+NKG2C- and CD3+CD56-NKG2C+ T-cell subsets, whose TCR beta-chain repertoires were profiled. Seven of the eight sequenced donors were HCMV-seropositive and one was HCMV-seronegative. To restrict sorting to alphabetaTCR-expressing T cells, an anti-gammadeltaTCR antibody was added in several experiments. For six donors, the dominant CD3+CD56+NKG2C+ clonotypes were among the top 10 CD8+ clonotypes and accounted for about 1.0-7.0% of CD8+ T cells. Those dominant clonotypes were again the most abundant among CD3+CD56-NKG2C+ cells in four donors, at roughly 25-65%. It remained unclear whether the expanded NKG2C-expressing T cell clones were specific for HCMV antigens. The study sequenced eight donors, all healthy volunteers chosen at random: three men and five women. HCMV serostatus was determined by detecting HCMV-specific IgG in serum with a commercial ELISA kit. Bulk peripheral blood T-cell repertoires were additionally sequenced from unsorted PBMC for a handful of donors. MIGEC handled demultiplexing of the reads and grouping by UMI, while MiTCR was used to assemble and quantify clonotypes. To exclude erroneous sequences, any TCR cDNA sequence not supported by at least two reads was discarded. The tcR package was used for downstream repertoire analysis, and clonotypes were matched across fractions by CDR3 nucleotide sequence plus V segment. VDJmatch was used to annotate antigen specificity against VDJdb, with one amino acid substitution allowed in CDR3.

The sequence came from a woman younger than 30 in good health. Recombination connected TRBV18 to TRBJ2-5; the best D guess is TRBD2, with 6 bases matching. Sequencing was carried out using PBMCs. CDR3 sequence: CASSPGTHQETQYF. The DNA reads TGTGCCAGCTCCCCCGGGACTCACCAAGAGACCCAGTACTTC.